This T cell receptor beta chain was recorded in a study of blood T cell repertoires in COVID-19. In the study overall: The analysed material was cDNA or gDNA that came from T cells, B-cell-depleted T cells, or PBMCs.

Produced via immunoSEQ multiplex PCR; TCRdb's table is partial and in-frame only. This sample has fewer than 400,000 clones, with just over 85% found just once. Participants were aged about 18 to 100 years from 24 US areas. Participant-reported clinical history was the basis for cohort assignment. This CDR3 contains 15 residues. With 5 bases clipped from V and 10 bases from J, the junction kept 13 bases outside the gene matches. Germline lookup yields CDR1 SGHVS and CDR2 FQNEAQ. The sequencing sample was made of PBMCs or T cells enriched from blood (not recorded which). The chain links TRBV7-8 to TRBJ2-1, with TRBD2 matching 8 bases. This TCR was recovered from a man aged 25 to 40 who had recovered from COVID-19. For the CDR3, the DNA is TGTGCCAGCAGCCCCTTCGACGGGGGGGTCGGGGAGCAGTTCTTC. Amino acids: CASSPFDGGVGEQFF.